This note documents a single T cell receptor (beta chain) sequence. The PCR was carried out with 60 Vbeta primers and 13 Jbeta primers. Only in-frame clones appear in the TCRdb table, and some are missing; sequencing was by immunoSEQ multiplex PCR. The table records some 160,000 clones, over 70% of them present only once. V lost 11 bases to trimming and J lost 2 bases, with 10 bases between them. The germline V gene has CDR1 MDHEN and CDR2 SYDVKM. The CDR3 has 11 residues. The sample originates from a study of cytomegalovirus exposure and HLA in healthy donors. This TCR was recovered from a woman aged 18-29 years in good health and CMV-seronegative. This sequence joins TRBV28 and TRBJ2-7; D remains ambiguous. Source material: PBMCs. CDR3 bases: TGTGCCGAAGATAGAACCTACGAGCAGTACTTC. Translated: CAEDRTYEQYF. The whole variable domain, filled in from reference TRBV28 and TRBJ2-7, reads DVKVTQSSRYLVKRTGEKVFLECVQDMDHENMFWYRQDPGLGLRLIYFSYDVKMKEKGDIPEGYSVSREKKERFSLILESASTNQTSMYLCAEDRTYEQYFGPGTRLTVT.